This entry lists 6 T cell receptor beta chains sequenced from one sample in a study of identifying expanded T cells in peripheral blood. Method: immunoSEQ multiplex PCR; TCRdb's copy keeps in-frame clones and lacks some. The table includes some 95,000 clones, around 90% detected once. Sequenced material: blood. Receptor source: a person between 18 and 69 years old in good health.

The chain joins TRBV6-6 to TRBJ1-1, with TRBD1 matching over 10 bases. The CDR3 consists of 13 residues. The germline V gene has CDR1 MNHNY and CDR2 SVGAGI (reference sequence). V shed 6 bases, J shed 5 bases, and the junction held 3 bases outside the gene matches. The CDR3 region is CASRDRGLTEAFF. The CDR3 DNA follows: TGTGCCAGCAGGGACAGGGGGTTGACTGAAGCTTTCTTT.

The chain carries TRBV7-9 and TRBJ2-3, with 7 positions matching TRBD1. The ends lost 6 bases at V and 5 bases at J; junction bases unmatched: 11. The germline gives CDR1 SEHNR, CDR2 FQNEAQ (reference sequence). This CDR3 contains 15 residues. The CDR3 is CASSLQGVKVDTQYF. CDR3 nucleotides: TGTGCCAGCAGTTTGCAGGGGGTTAAGGTAGATACGCAGTATTTT.

The rearrangement uses TRBV7-6 and TRBJ1-2; the D is unclear. The CDR3 consists of 13 residues. Trimming cost V 1 base and J 4 bases, with 7 bases left between them. The V gene's germline CDR1 is SGHVS and CDR2 FNYEAQ. Here the CDR3 reads CASSLERSYGYTF. The CDR3, as DNA: TGTGCCAGCAGCTTAGAACGGTCCTATGGCTACACCTTC.

This clone was seen only once. The chain joins TRBV11-3 to TRBJ2-5, with 10 bases lining up with TRBD1. CDR3 length: 18 amino acids. Germline V gene data show CDR1 as SGHNT and CDR2 as YENEEA. V lost 1 base and J lost 4; bases outside the gene matches: 12. As DNA, the CDR3 is TGTGCCAGCAGCTTAGGGGCTAGGGACAGGGGTTACGGAGAGACCCAGTACTTC. As protein: CASSLGARDRGYGETQYF.

The chain carries TRBV5-1 and TRBJ2-6, with D unclear. The CDR3 consists of 18 residues. Germline CDR1 and CDR2: SGHRS and YFSETQ. Trimming took off 0 bases at V and 0 bases at J, with 13 bases between the two ends. CDR3 nucleotide sequence: TGCGCCAGCAGCTTGGCCGTAATGACGGACTCTGGGGCCAACGTCCTGACTTTC. As protein: CASSLAVMTDSGANVLTF.

The V gene is TRBV19, the J gene TRBJ1-2, with no clear D. Trimming stripped 2 bases from V and 0 bases from J, with 13 bases between. From germline, CDR1 is LNHDA and CDR2 SQIVND (reference sequence). CDR3 size: 16 residues. The CDR3 loop reads CASSIRSAQANYGYTF. In nucleotides, the CDR3 is TGTGCCAGTAGTATAAGGTCGGCGCAAGCTAACTATGGCTACACCTTC.